Listed below are T cell receptor beta chains from one sample, sequenced in a study of CD8+ T cells in alopecia areata. Produced via immunoSEQ multiplex PCR; TCRdb's table is partial and in-frame only. The table has under 250,000 clones, around three fifths seen once; the top ten hold about 5.3%. Sequenced input: CD8+ T cells sorted from blood. The receptors originated from a human donor in good health. The CDR3 runs from the conserved cysteine through the conserved F or W. D genes are given only for firm matches. Clone size is stated in some rows and not others, as once, few, many or a class when expanded.

clone_size	v_call	j_call	d_call	cdr3_length	cdr3_aa	cdr3_nt
NA	TRBV29-1	TRBJ1-1	TRBD1	14	CSAGATGGYTEAFF	TGCAGCGCTGGGGCGACAGGGGGTTACACTGAAGCTTTCTTT
NA	TRBV4-1	TRBJ2-1	TRBD2	16	CASSHLTSGPNNEQFF	TGCGCCAGCAGCCACCTGACTAGCGGGCCAAACAATGAGCAGTTCTTC
NA	TRBV7-7	TRBJ1-5	NA	11	CATFGSKAQHF	NA
NA	TRBV5-6	TRBJ2-7	TRBD2	14	CASSLGLAGGEQYF	TGTGCCAGCAGCTTGGGACTAGCGGGGGGCGAGCAGTACTTC
once	TRBV4-1	TRBJ2-3	TRBD2	16	CASSQVTTGGADTQYF	TGCGCCAGCAGCCAAGTTACGACGGGGGGGGCAGATACGCAGTATTTT
few	TRBV29-1	TRBJ2-3	TRBD2	17	CSVDGLAGGASTDTQYF	TGCAGCGTTGACGGCCTAGCGGGGGGGGCTAGCACAGATACGCAGTATTTT
NA	TRBV27	TRBJ1-5	NA	13	CASSQKSNQPQHF	TGTGCCAGCAGCCAAAAGTCTAATCAGCCCCAGCATTTT
NA	TRBV28	TRBJ1-1	NA	10	CASSKTGAFF	TGTGCCAGCAGTAAGACCGGAGCTTTCTTT
NA	TRBV7-9	TRBJ1-6	TRBD1	15	CASSSSGTVESPLHF	TGTGCCAGCAGCTCATCCGGGACAGTGGAATCACCCCTCCACTTT
NA	TRBV7-9	TRBJ1-5	NA	18	CASSWRYRAVYSNQPQHF	TGTGCCAGCAGCTGGCGCTATCGGGCCGTCTATAGCAATCAGCCCCAGCATTTT
NA	TRBV20-1	TRBJ1-2	TRBD1	11	CSALKTGSPTF	TGCAGTGCACTTAAGACAGGGAGCCCCACCTTC
NA	TRBV27	TRBJ2-3	NA	13	CASSPGGDLTQYF	TGTGCCAGCAGTCCGGGCGGGGACCTTACGCAGTATTTT
NA	TRBV2	TRBJ2-5	NA	12	CATWDLGETHYF	TGTGCCACCTGGGACCTTGGAGAGACCCACTACTTC
few	TRBV7-9	TRBJ2-7	NA	13	CASSRQVSYEQYF	TGTGCCAGCAGCCGACAGGTCTCCTACGAGCAGTACTTC
NA	TRBV6-6	TRBJ2-5	TRBD2	14	CASSPWGGEETQYF	TGTGCCAGCAGCCCCTGGGGGGGGGAGGAGACCCAGTACTTC
few	TRBV13	TRBJ2-4	NA	13	CASSLVSENIQYF	TGTGCCAGCAGCTTAGTGTCAGAAAACATTCAGTACTTC
few	TRBV27	TRBJ2-7	TRBD2	14	CASSLGGRDREQYF	TGTGCCAGCAGTTTGGGGGGGAGGGACCGCGAGCAGTACTTC
NA	TRBV25-1	TRBJ1-2	NA	15	CASSGGRWWPDGYTF	TGTGCCAGCAGTGGAGGAAGGTGGTGGCCCGATGGCTACACCTTC
NA	TRBV10-2	TRBJ1-2	NA	13	CASSHDSPLGYTF	TGCGCCAGCAGTCACGACAGCCCCCTGGGGTACACCTTC
NA	TRBV27	TRBJ2-3	TRBD2	13	CASSLTPGTSEYF	TGTGCCAGCAGTTTAACACCCGGGACTAGCGAATATTTT
NA	TRBV5-4	TRBJ1-6	NA	14	CASSADRFGSPLHF	TGTGCCAGCAGCGCCGACAGGTTCGGTTCACCCCTCCACTTT
NA	TRBV15	TRBJ1-2	NA	13	CATLDEVHDGYTF	TGTGCCACCCTGGACGAAGTTCATGATGGCTACACCTTC
few	TRBV2	TRBJ2-3	TRBD2	16	CASSEALAGNTDTQYF	TGTGCCAGCAGTGAAGCGCTAGCGGGCAACACAGATACGCAGTATTTT
few	TRBV7-8	TRBJ1-1	TRBD1	14	CASSFPDRGVEAFF	TGTGCCAGCAGCTTTCCCGACAGGGGGGTTGAAGCTTTCTTT
NA	TRBV30	TRBJ1-2	NA	12	CAWSEDSYGYTF	TGTGCCTGGAGTGAAGACAGCTATGGCTACACCTTC
NA	TRBV7-9	TRBJ2-7	TRBD2	14	CASSPRGGEVEQYF	TGTGCCAGCAGCCCCCGGGGGGGGGAGGTCGAGCAGTACTTC
NA	TRBV7-2	TRBJ2-5	TRBD1	14	CASSSGQYQETQYF	TGTGCCAGCAGCTCGGGACAGTACCAAGAGACCCAGTACTTC
NA	TRBV9	TRBJ2-1	NA	15	CASSVAPSSYNEQFF	TGTGCCAGCAGCGTAGCTCCTAGTTCCTACAATGAGCAGTTCTTC
NA	TRBV5-6	TRBJ2-1	NA	15	CASSLEKRGGLEQFF	TGTGCCAGCAGCTTGGAGAAGCGCGGGGGCTTAGAGCAGTTCTTC
NA	TRBV14	TRBJ2-5	TRBD2	15	CASSPSGGDQETQYF	TGTGCCAGCAGCCCCTCGGGGGGGGATCAAGAGACCCAGTACTTC
NA	TRBV29-1	TRBJ1-2	TRBD1	13	CSATGAADYGYTF	TGCAGTGCTACAGGGGCGGCGGACTATGGCTACACCTTC
few	TRBV29-1	TRBJ2-3	TRBD2	14	CSGRLAGSTDTQYF	TGCAGCGGACGCCTAGCGGGTAGCACAGATACGCAGTATTTT
NA	TRBV28	TRBJ1-6	NA	15	CASSQLYKRNSPLHF	TGTGCCAGCAGTCAATTATACAAAAGGAATTCACCCCTCCACTTT
once	TRBV7-9	TRBJ2-7	NA	13	CASSLGSWDEQYF	TGTGCCAGCAGCTTAGGCAGCTGGGACGAGCAGTACTTC
NA	TRBV29-1	TRBJ2-5	TRBD1	13	CSAETGGLETQYF	TGCAGCGCCGAGACAGGGGGCTTAGAGACCCAGTACTTC
NA	TRBV4-1	TRBJ1-1	NA	15	CASSQAFGGSTEAFF	TGCGCCAGCAGCCAAGCGTTTGGGGGAAGCACTGAAGCTTTCTTT
NA	TRBV7-8	TRBJ1-1	NA	15	CASSPTVSLDTEAFF	TGTGCCAGCAGCCCCACAGTATCCCTAGACACTGAAGCTTTCTTT